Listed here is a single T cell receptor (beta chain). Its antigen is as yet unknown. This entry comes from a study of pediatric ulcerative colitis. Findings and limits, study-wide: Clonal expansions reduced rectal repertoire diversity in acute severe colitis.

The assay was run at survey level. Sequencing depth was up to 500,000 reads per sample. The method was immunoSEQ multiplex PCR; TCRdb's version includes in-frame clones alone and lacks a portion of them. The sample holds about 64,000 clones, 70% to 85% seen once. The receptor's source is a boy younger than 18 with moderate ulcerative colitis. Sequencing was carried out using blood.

Written as DNA, the CDR3 is TGTGCCAGCAGTGCCCGGCGCGTCTCTGGAAACACCATATATTTT. Translation gives CASSARRVSGNTIYF. The V and J genes are TRBV6-1 and TRBJ1-3; D gene unclear. Germline assignment: CDR1 MNHNS and CDR2 SASEGT. The CDR3 covers 15 residues. Between the trimmed V and J ends, which lost 4 bases and 0 bases, there was a span of 10 bases.